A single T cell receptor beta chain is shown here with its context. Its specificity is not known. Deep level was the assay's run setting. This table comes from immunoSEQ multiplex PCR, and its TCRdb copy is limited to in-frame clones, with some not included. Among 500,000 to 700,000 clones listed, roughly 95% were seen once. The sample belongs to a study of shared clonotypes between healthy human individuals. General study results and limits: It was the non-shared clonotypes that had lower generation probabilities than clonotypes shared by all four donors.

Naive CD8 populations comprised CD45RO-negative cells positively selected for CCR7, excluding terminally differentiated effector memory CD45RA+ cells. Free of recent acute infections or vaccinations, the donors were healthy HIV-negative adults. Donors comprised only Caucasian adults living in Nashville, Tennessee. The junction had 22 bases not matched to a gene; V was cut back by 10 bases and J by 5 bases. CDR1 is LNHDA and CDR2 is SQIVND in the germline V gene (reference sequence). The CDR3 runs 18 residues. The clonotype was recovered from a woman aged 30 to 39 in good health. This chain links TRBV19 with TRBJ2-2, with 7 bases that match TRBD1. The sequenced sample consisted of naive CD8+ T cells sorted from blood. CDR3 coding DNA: TGTGCCACCGAGGGAATCCCGGGACAGCTAGATGGAACCGGGGAGCTGTTTTTT. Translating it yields CATEGIPGQLDGTGELFF.